This T cell receptor (beta chain) was recovered during a study of graft-versus-host responses after intestinal transplantation (dated by TCRdb to the early 2020s). About the full investigation: Recipients received multivisceral, liver-intestinal, or isolated intestinal transplants. After intestinal transplantation, graft-versus-host and host-versus-graft alloreactive T cell clones were followed in the graft, circulation and bone marrow using bulk TCR-beta CDR3 sequencing. To identify alloreactive clones, pre-transplant mixed lymphocyte reaction products were sequenced and then compared with unstimulated pre-transplant donor and recipient T cells. Every recipient was given anti-thymocyte globulin induction, then maintenance tacrolimus and steroids for about 3 years. The cohort enrolled 20 to 30 intestinal transplant recipients including one retransplant, and a few patients lacking pretransplant specimens were excluded. A peak of at least 4% donor T cells among recipient peripheral blood mononuclear cells was the definition used for donor T cell macrochimerism. Samples from a few later patients were sequenced in-house on an Illumina MiSeq with MiXCR processing rather than by the commercial service.

CDR1 is given as MDHEN and CDR2 as SYDVKM, both from the germline V gene. V drops 8 bases and J drops 3 bases, leaving 14 bases in between. Including the terminal cysteine and phenylalanine, the CDR3 comprises 14 residues. Only the CDR3 portion is preserved as DNA: 42 bases, with reading frame beginning at the first base. About this clone: Its antigen is not yet known. No base quality values were provided; no much bigger clone lies one nucleotide off.

The library was built by means of the immunoSEQ multiplex PCR assay. For most patients, genomic DNA was isolated with the Qiagen DNeasy Blood and Tissue Kit and sent frozen to Adaptive Biotechnologies for TCR sequencing. Adaptive Biotechnologies carried out high-throughput TCR-beta CDR3 sequencing of genomic DNA for most patients. The authors processed their data as follows. TCR sequencing data for roughly 18 patients were retrieved from Adaptive's ImmunoSEQ software; three other patients were processed with MiXCR and VDJtools. To correct CD4 versus CD8 sorting errors, sequences present in both subsets at a frequency ratio below 5:1 were removed. CDR3 nucleotide sequences shared by donor and recipient were removed because the origin of these sequences could not be assigned. Alloreactive clones required at least 2-fold expansion over unstimulated cells and minimum CFSE-low frequency of 0.002% (template counts) or 0.001% (read counts). Clones were considered mappable if detected in sequenced pre-transplant spleen, lymph node, or MLR CFSE-low populations of the donor or recipient. The cumulative frequency of alloreactive clones was calculated as a percentage of all sequences, weighted by copy number. The clones in this table, taken by TCRdb from immuneACCESS, are in-frame only. Not every clone is retained; where verified, under half of the shortfall comes from an unresolved V gene, and the cause of the rest is unknown. V and J calls and clone size are given by that table; D and trimming were obtained from the DNA. The sample includes under 150,000 clones, with roughly 95% observed a single time. The ten largest clonotypes hold roughly 3% of the sample.

The sample's time point, from its label and the paper: cells obtained before transplantation from donor or recipient. CD3+CD4+ and CD3+CD8+ populations were FACS-sorted from unstimulated pre-transplant donor and recipient cells taken from spleen or lymph nodes. General findings and caveats noted by the study authors: Early after transplant, peak levels of circulating GvH clones were found to be associated with declines in HvG clones. The relatively low number and heterogeneity of intestinal transplant patients limited the conclusions. Patients with donor T cell macrochimerism had high GvH to HvG T cell clonal ratios in their allografts. GvH clones were detected in recipient bone marrow, and some of these GvH clones were observed earlier in ileal mucosa or blood, consistent with an intestinal mucosal origin.

The chain employs TRBV28 and TRBJ1-5, and perhaps TRBD1 as D gene, on 5 matching bases. This specimen consisted of unstimulated CD8+ T cells sorted from spleen or lymph node cells, obtained before intestinal transplant. This sequence originates from a human donor who received an intestinal transplant. The CDR3 protein sequence reads: CASFRAGYNQPQHF. At the DNA level, the sequence is TGTGCCAGCTTTCGGGCAGGGTACAATCAGCCCCAGCATTTT. Outside the CDR3, residues come from the reference TRBV28 and TRBJ1-5 proteins, so the full variable domain is: DVKVTQSSRYLVKRTGEKVFLECVQDMDHENMFWYRQDPGLGLRLIYFSYDVKMKEKGDIPEGYSVSREKKERFSLILESASTNQTSMYLCASFRAGYNQPQHFGDGTRLSIL.